This T cell receptor beta chain was captured by sequencing in a study of regulatory T cells in long-lasting Graves disease (dated by TCRdb to about 2021). A note on the overall study: Persistent Graves' disease was defined as antithyroid drug treatment for over 5 years with persistently positive TSH receptor autoantibodies. On average, persistent Graves' disease patients in the clinical cohort had been on antithyroid drugs for around ten years. Patients with persistent Graves' disease were compared with patients with newly diagnosed Graves' disease using TCR sequencing and RNA sequencing of peripheral blood. The study was registered as a clinical trial and conducted in China. A total of around 35 samples were covered by TCR sequencing, comprising about 13 persistent and about 20 newly diagnosed Graves' disease patients.

This clonotype was found many times. Its specific antigen is unknown. Per-nucleotide qualities are absent, and no much larger clonotype sits a single base away. Per the publication, the time point label means: persistent/refractory GD, antithyroid drugs over 5 years with positive TRAb. RNA was extracted from PBMCs in TRIzol for both TCR sequencing and RNA sequencing. Graves' disease was diagnosed according to American Thyroid Association guidelines. Patients for the study were recruited at an endocrinology department in Xi'an, China. Each patient gave about 8.1 milliliters of peripheral blood, collected in an EDTA anticoagulant tube. Ficoll Paque Plus density gradient separation was used to isolate PBMCs, and no additional T cell sorting was done. An Agilent 2100 Bioanalyzer and agarose gel were used to check RNA quality, and a NanoDrop 2000 was used to measure RNA concentration. Library creation used multiplex PCR. Instrument used: Illumina HiSeq 4000. iRepertoire HTBI primers and Arm-PCR amplification of CDR3 regions were used to construct TCR beta libraries. Before sequencing, the PCR products went through gel purification. The original pipeline was this. Gene usage analysis of CDR3 amino acid clonotypes relied on the roughly 60 TRBV and around 13 TRBJ segments identified across samples. Filtered high-quality paired reads were merged into contigs using COPE and FqMerger. BLAST was used to align contigs to the IMGT TRBV, TRBD and TRBJ reference genes, and CDR3 was defined following IMGT. Any clonotype with a frequency above 0.1% was counted as a highly expanded clone. Repertoire diversity was measured by Shannon entropy, and V-J evenness by the Gini coefficient. Public clonotypes were defined as clonotypes shared by more than one individual. In TCRdb, the public reads were trimmed at Q25 with fastp and aligned with MiXCR, with productive beta chains retained. Rows with a matching CDR3 protein are joined into one entry that keeps the most common DNA and genes. TCRdb's processing, not the authors' own work, is the source of the V and J calls. Across this sample there are about 460,000 distinct CDR3 sequences, with around a fifth seen only once. Clones ranked in the top ten supply roughly 14% of the sample.

Study-wide findings and limitations: Sequencing and analysis were restricted to the TCR beta chain. Lower TCR Shannon entropy and fewer highly expanded clones were observed in persistent Graves' disease patients than in newly diagnosed patients, which suggested clonal expansion. Patients with persistent disease shared more public clonotypes (approximately 2,500) than newly diagnosed patients did (more than 900). Persistent disease showed preferential use of TRBV28, TRBJ1-2 and TRBJ2-5, whereas newly diagnosed disease favored TRBV20-1 and TRBJ2-1. The authors noted that the small sample size was a limitation that may lower accuracy. Only peripheral blood was studied, because thyroid tissue, the primary lesion, was inaccessible.

The junction carries 3 bases between V and J, which are trimmed by 6 bases and 7 bases respectively. The CDR3 spans 10 residues, from the cysteine through the phenylalanine. CDR3 DNA is the only sequence kept; it has 30 bases, read in frame from the first base. This receptor was obtained from a female donor with Graves disease. The sequence joins TRBV12-3 or TRBV12-4 to TRBJ2-2, with no confidently assigned D gene. The sequenced sample was peripheral blood mononuclear cells (PBMCs), obtained when the disease was refractory, from a patient treated with antithyroid drugs. The CDR3 sequence is CASRDGELFF. Here is the DNA: TGTGCCAGCAGGGACGGGGAGCTGTTTTTT.